The present T cell receptor (beta chain) was sequenced within a study of CD8 T cells in Susac syndrome. The germline CDR1 and CDR2 sequences are KGHDR and SFDVKD. The CDR3 has 15 amino acids. The ends lost 7 bases at V and 4 bases at J; junction bases unmatched: 8. With random hexamers, about 0.45 to 1 ug RNA was reverse transcribed. The authors amplified TCR beta CDR3 across 54 Vbeta and 13 Jbeta using immunoSEQ multiplex PCR. TCRdb re-analysed the immunoSEQ multiplex PCR reads in MiXCR, keeping a single row per CDR3 protein. The repertoire holds 250,000 to 300,000 distinct CDR3 sequences, with roughly 90% as singletons.

This sequence was found in a human donor with multiple sclerosis. The genes are TRBV24-1 and TRBJ2-2; TRBD1 aligns across 7 bases. Material: CD8+ T cells from PBMCs. The CDR3 loop is CATRSPGGPTGELFF. CDR3 nucleotides: TGTGCCACCAGGTCTCCAGGGGGACCCACCGGGGAGCTGTTTTTT.